This record covers a single T cell receptor beta chain. Its antigen is unknown. PCR was performed using 60 Vbeta and 13 Jbeta primers. Clones were sequenced by immunoSEQ multiplex PCR, and TCRdb holds only the in-frame ones, with some missing. The sample is made up of 65,000 to 80,000 clones, and the top ten hold about 4.2% of it. The data stem from a study of cytomegalovirus exposure and HLA in healthy donors. Study-wide results and limits: TCR beta V- and J-gene trimming, according to a later analysis, was linked to a missense DCLRE1C variant.

Material for sequencing was PBMCs. The TCR originated in a man aged 25-45 years in good health and CMV-seronegative.

CDR3 residues: CASSDRGRDSPLHF. CDR3 nucleotide sequence: TGTGCCAGCAGTGACAGGGGGAGAGATTCACCCCTCCACTTT. The chain employs TRBV2 and TRBJ1-6, with TRBD1 identical over 7 bases. V lost 3 bases to trimming and J lost 8 bases; unmatched junction nucleotides: 4. The germline gives CDR1 SNHLY, CDR2 FYNNEI. There are 14 residues in the CDR3. Full variable domain (rest looked up from reference TRBV2 and TRBJ1-6): EPEVTQTPSHQVTQMGQEVILRCVPISNHLYFYWYRQILGQKVEFLVSFYNNEISEKSEIFDDQFSVERPDGSNFTLKIRSTKLEDSAMYFCASSDRGRDSPLHFGNGTRLTVT.